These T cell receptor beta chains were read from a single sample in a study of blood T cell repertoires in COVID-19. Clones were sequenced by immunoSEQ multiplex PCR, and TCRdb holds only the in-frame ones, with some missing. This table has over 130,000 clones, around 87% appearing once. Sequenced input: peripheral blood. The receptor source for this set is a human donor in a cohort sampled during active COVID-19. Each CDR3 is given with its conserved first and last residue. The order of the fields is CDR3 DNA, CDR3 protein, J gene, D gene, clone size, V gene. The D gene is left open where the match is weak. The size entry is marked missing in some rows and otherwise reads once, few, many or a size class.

cdr3_nt: TGTGCCATCAGGACAGGAACCGGGAACACTGAAGCTTTCTTT; cdr3_aa: CAIRTGTGNTEAFF; j_call: TRBJ1-1; d_call: NA; clone_size: NA; v_call: TRBV10-3
cdr3_nt: TGTGCCAGTAGTCCCCGACAGGGCCTTCAGCCCCAGCATTTT; cdr3_aa: CASSPRQGLQPQHF; j_call: TRBJ1-5; d_call: TRBD1; clone_size: NA; v_call: TRBV19
cdr3_nt: TGTGCCAGCAGCTCCGCCGGGACAGGGGGTATTAACACCTTC; cdr3_aa: CASSSAGTGGINTF; j_call: TRBJ1-2; d_call: TRBD1; clone_size: NA; v_call: TRBV7-8
cdr3_nt: TGCGCCAGCAGCTTGGCAACAGCATACAATGAGCAGTTCTTC; cdr3_aa: CASSLATAYNEQFF; j_call: TRBJ2-1; d_call: NA; clone_size: NA; v_call: TRBV5-1
cdr3_nt: TGTGCCAGCAGCCCGTGGACAGGGAATCAGCCCCAGCATTTT; cdr3_aa: CASSPWTGNQPQHF; j_call: TRBJ1-5; d_call: TRBD1; clone_size: NA; v_call: TRBV7-9
cdr3_nt: TGTGCCTGGAGTCAGGGCGGGGAGCTGTTTTTT; cdr3_aa: CAWSQGGELFF; j_call: TRBJ2-2; d_call: NA; clone_size: once; v_call: TRBV30
cdr3_nt: TGTGCCAGCAGTTTAAGGCAGGCCCCCTACAATGAGCAGTTCTTC; cdr3_aa: CASSLRQAPYNEQFF; j_call: TRBJ2-1; d_call: NA; clone_size: once; v_call: TRBV28
cdr3_nt: TGTGCCAGCAGTTTTTGGGGGCATCCCCCCTACGAGCAGTACTTC; cdr3_aa: CASSFWGHPPYEQYF; j_call: TRBJ2-7; d_call: NA; clone_size: NA; v_call: TRBV27
cdr3_nt: TGTGCCAGTTGGAGACCGGGACAGGGAAACTCTGGAAACACCATATATTTT; cdr3_aa: CASWRPGQGNSGNTIYF; j_call: TRBJ1-3; d_call: TRBD1; clone_size: NA; v_call: TRBV19
cdr3_nt: TGTGCCAGTAGTATCCGCTCAGGGGGCAGAGAGTCACCCCTCCACTTT; cdr3_aa: CASSIRSGGRESPLHF; j_call: TRBJ1-6; d_call: TRBD1; clone_size: NA; v_call: TRBV19
cdr3_nt: TGTGCCAGCAGCTTAGGCAGGGGTTACGAGCAGTACTTC; cdr3_aa: CASSLGRGYEQYF; j_call: TRBJ2-7; d_call: NA; clone_size: NA; v_call: TRBV7-8
cdr3_nt: TGTGCCAGCAGTCAACGGACAGGGCAGGGGTACGAGCAGTACTTC; cdr3_aa: CASSQRTGQGYEQYF; j_call: TRBJ2-7; d_call: TRBD1; clone_size: NA; v_call: TRBV28
cdr3_nt: TGCAGCGTTGGATCAGCGGGAGGGGAGACCCAGTACTTC; cdr3_aa: CSVGSAGGETQYF; j_call: TRBJ2-5; d_call: TRBD2; clone_size: NA; v_call: TRBV29-1
cdr3_nt: TGTGCCAGTAGCCCCCCGGGTCTTCAAGAGACCCAGTACTTC; cdr3_aa: CASSPPGLQETQYF; j_call: TRBJ2-5; d_call: NA; clone_size: NA; v_call: TRBV19
cdr3_nt: TGTGCCTGGAGTTCGGGACTAGCGGGAGATTTGGAGACCCAGTACTTC; cdr3_aa: CAWSSGLAGDLETQYF; j_call: TRBJ2-5; d_call: TRBD2; clone_size: once; v_call: TRBV30
cdr3_nt: TGTGCCAGCAGTTATCCTAACGGGATCTCCTACGAGCAGTACTTC; cdr3_aa: CASSYPNGISYEQYF; j_call: TRBJ2-7; d_call: NA; clone_size: NA; v_call: TRBV6-2/TRBV6-3
cdr3_nt: TGTGCCAGCAGCTCCCGGACAGGGGGAGGTAGTAGTTACGAGCAGTACTTC; cdr3_aa: CASSSRTGGGSSYEQYF; j_call: TRBJ2-7; d_call: TRBD1; clone_size: NA; v_call: TRBV11-2
cdr3_nt: TGTGCCAGTAGTATAGCCTGGTCGACTAGCCACGAGCAGTACTTC; cdr3_aa: CASSIAWSTSHEQYF; j_call: TRBJ2-7; d_call: TRBD2; clone_size: NA; v_call: TRBV19
cdr3_nt: TGTGCCAGCAGCTGGGCGGGAGCCTACGAGCAGTACTTC; cdr3_aa: CASSWAGAYEQYF; j_call: TRBJ2-7; d_call: TRBD2; clone_size: NA; v_call: TRBV5-4
cdr3_nt: TGTGCCAGCAGCTTGGTTGGCGGGATGAACACTGAAGCTTTCTTT; cdr3_aa: CASSLVGGMNTEAFF; j_call: TRBJ1-1; d_call: NA; clone_size: NA; v_call: TRBV5-4
cdr3_nt: TGCGCCAGCAGCTTAGGGACAGGAAACACCGGGGAGCTGTTTTTT; cdr3_aa: CASSLGTGNTGELFF; j_call: TRBJ2-2; d_call: TRBD1; clone_size: NA; v_call: TRBV5-1
cdr3_nt: TGCAGTGTTTATAGCGACTACGAGCAGTACTTC; cdr3_aa: CSVYSDYEQYF; j_call: TRBJ2-7; d_call: NA; clone_size: NA; v_call: TRBV20-1
cdr3_nt: TGTGCCAGCAGTCCAGGGGGCGCATCTTACGAGCAGTACTTC; cdr3_aa: CASSPGGASYEQYF; j_call: TRBJ2-7; d_call: TRBD1; clone_size: once; v_call: TRBV2
cdr3_nt: TGCGCCAGCAGCTTGGTCACAGGGGAAAAACTGTTTTTT; cdr3_aa: CASSLVTGEKLFF; j_call: TRBJ1-4; d_call: NA; clone_size: NA; v_call: TRBV5-1
cdr3_nt: TGTGCCAGCAGCTTAGATTCGAGGACTAGCGGGAGCCATGAGCAGTTCTTC; cdr3_aa: CASSLDSRTSGSHEQFF; j_call: TRBJ2-1; d_call: TRBD2; clone_size: NA; v_call: TRBV11-3
cdr3_nt: TGTGCCATCAGTGAGTCGCAGGACAGGGGGCGCGATGAGCAGTTCTTC; cdr3_aa: CAISESQDRGRDEQFF; j_call: TRBJ2-1; d_call: TRBD1; clone_size: NA; v_call: TRBV10-3
cdr3_nt: TGTGCCACCATGAATCTAGGAAATGAGCAGTTCTTC; cdr3_aa: CATMNLGNEQFF; j_call: TRBJ2-1; d_call: NA; clone_size: NA; v_call: TRBV6-5
cdr3_nt: TGTGCCAGTAGTATAGTGACAGCGACTCATAGCAATCAGCCCCAGCATTTT; cdr3_aa: CASSIVTATHSNQPQHF; j_call: TRBJ1-5; d_call: NA; clone_size: NA; v_call: TRBV19
cdr3_nt: TGCGCCAGCAGCTTGAAACAGGGGGTGAGGGAGCAGTACTTC; cdr3_aa: CASSLKQGVREQYF; j_call: TRBJ2-7; d_call: TRBD1; clone_size: NA; v_call: TRBV5-1
cdr3_nt: TGTGCCTGGGGACTGTACAGCTACACCTTC; cdr3_aa: CAWGLYSYTF; j_call: TRBJ1-2; d_call: NA; clone_size: NA; v_call: TRBV30
cdr3_nt: TGTGCCAGCAGCCCTAGTGATCAGCCCCAGCATTTT; cdr3_aa: CASSPSDQPQHF; j_call: TRBJ1-5; d_call: NA; clone_size: NA; v_call: TRBV12-3/TRBV12-4
cdr3_nt: TGCGCCAGCAGCTTGAACGGGGGGGCCGCAGATACGCAGTATTTT; cdr3_aa: CASSLNGGAADTQYF; j_call: TRBJ2-3; d_call: TRBD2; clone_size: NA; v_call: TRBV5-1
cdr3_nt: TGTGCCAGCAGCTTAGAACAGGGTAGTAACAATGAGCAGTTCTTC; cdr3_aa: CASSLEQGSNNEQFF; j_call: TRBJ2-1; d_call: NA; clone_size: few; v_call: TRBV7-9
cdr3_nt: TGTGCCAGCAGCTCGGGACAGGGCTTCAGAGATACGCAGTATTTT; cdr3_aa: CASSSGQGFRDTQYF; j_call: TRBJ2-3; d_call: TRBD1; clone_size: few; v_call: TRBV5-4
cdr3_nt: TGTGCCAGCAGTGAAAGAAGTGACAACTCCTACGAGCAGTACTTC; cdr3_aa: CASSERSDNSYEQYF; j_call: TRBJ2-7; d_call: NA; clone_size: NA; v_call: TRBV2
cdr3_nt: TGTGCCAGCAGCTTAGACCCCGGACATCTCTACACAGATACGCAGTATTTT; cdr3_aa: CASSLDPGHLYTDTQYF; j_call: TRBJ2-3; d_call: NA; clone_size: NA; v_call: TRBV11-2
cdr3_nt: TGCGCCAGCAGTGAGTTCTCCGAGCAGTACTTC; cdr3_aa: CASSEFSEQYF; j_call: TRBJ2-7; d_call: NA; clone_size: many; v_call: TRBV10-2
cdr3_nt: TGTGCCAGCAGCAAGACAACCTCCGAGCAGTACTTC; cdr3_aa: CASSKTTSEQYF; j_call: TRBJ2-7; d_call: NA; clone_size: NA; v_call: TRBV7-9
cdr3_nt: TGCAGCGTTGAAGGGCGACAGGGTGCGGACAATGAGCAGTTCTTC; cdr3_aa: CSVEGRQGADNEQFF; j_call: TRBJ2-1; d_call: TRBD1; clone_size: NA; v_call: TRBV29-1
cdr3_nt: TGTGCCAGCAGTTACGGACAGCTTGAAAAACTGTTTTTT; cdr3_aa: CASSYGQLEKLFF; j_call: TRBJ1-4; d_call: NA; clone_size: once; v_call: TRBV6-5
cdr3_nt: TGCAGCGTTGTCCGGGACAGGGGATCGACTGAAGCTTTCTTT; cdr3_aa: CSVVRDRGSTEAFF; j_call: TRBJ1-1; d_call: TRBD1; clone_size: NA; v_call: TRBV29-1
cdr3_nt: TGTGCCAGCAGCCCCGGGGACAGCAGCTCCTACGAGCAGTACTTC; cdr3_aa: CASSPGDSSSYEQYF; j_call: TRBJ2-7; d_call: TRBD1; clone_size: NA; v_call: TRBV28
cdr3_nt: TGTGCCAGCAGTCTTACGGGTAGCGGGGTGGCTTTCTTT; cdr3_aa: CASSLTGSGVAFF; j_call: TRBJ1-1; d_call: NA; clone_size: few; v_call: TRBV28
cdr3_nt: TGTGCCAGCTCACCGTACGGGACTAGCGGGGCCACAGATACGCAGTATTTT; cdr3_aa: CASSPYGTSGATDTQYF; j_call: TRBJ2-3; d_call: TRBD2; clone_size: NA; v_call: TRBV18
cdr3_nt: TGTGCCAGCAGTGTACAGGGAGTGGACACTGAAGCTTTCTTT; cdr3_aa: CASSVQGVDTEAFF; j_call: TRBJ1-1; d_call: NA; clone_size: NA; v_call: TRBV2
cdr3_nt: TGCGCCAGCAGCCTACTAGCGTACCAAGAGACCCAGTACTTC; cdr3_aa: CASSLLAYQETQYF; j_call: TRBJ2-5; d_call: TRBD2; clone_size: NA; v_call: TRBV4-1